The T cell receptor (beta chain) described here comes from a study of T cell repertoires in cytomegalovirus infection. About the study: Matching HLA type, along with CMV infection, was indicated by public TCR beta signatures. The study's findings and limits: Clonotype analysis showed dominance of the ex vivo response by HLA-C-restricted CMV-specific TCR beta clonotypes.

Germline V gene data show CDR1 as SNHLY and CDR2 as FYNNEI. The trim removed 5 bases at V and 7 bases at J, leaving 5 bases unmatched. The CDR3 contains 14 residues. Note on this clonotype: Its target is not known.

TCRdb reprocessed the reads with MiXCR, giving one entry per CDR3 protein. The sample holds approximately 76,000 distinct CDR3 sequences, 3.5% to 4.5% seen once. This receptor was obtained from a human donor in good health (CMV status not recorded). Some clones in this sample may be carry-over from other donors' samples. This chain links TRBV2 with TRBJ1-6; the match to TRBD1 covers 7 bases. Sequenced sample: PBMCs. This CDR3 is CASSWTGTNSPLHF. CDR3 sequence (DNA): TGTGCCAGCAGTTGGACAGGAACGAATTCACCCCTCCACTTT.